Listed here are 32 T cell receptor beta chains from one sample, sequenced in a study of blood T cells in healthy people across ages (dated by TCRdb to about 2015). Library preparation employed 5' RACE. TCRdb shows the sequencer as Illumina HiSeq 2500. A second 7 to 11 cycle PCR used a sample-barcoded 5' primer and a J-beta primer mix. TCRdb handled the public reads itself, with Q25 trimming in fastp and clone calling in MiXCR, and kept productive beta chains. Rows with one shared CDR3 protein collapse into an entry with the most common genes and DNA. Here the sample has 450,000 to 700,000 distinct CDR3 sequences; 25% to 30% occur a single time. About 18% of the sample lies in the top ten. Sequencing was done on a sample of blood. These receptors were obtained from a woman aged 65 to 85 in good health.

The rearrangement uses TRBV12-3 or TRBV12-4 and TRBJ2-3; D possibly corresponds to TRBD1 (6 bases). CDR3 length: 16 amino acids. Deletions cut 3 bases from V and 4 bases from J, with 17 bases between. CDR3 amino acids: CASSFQGSRGADTQYF. CDR3 in DNA: TGTGCCAGCAGTTTTCAGGGCAGCAGGGGAGCAGATACGCAGTATTTT.

The gene calls are TRBV11-3 and TRBJ2-4, with 9 bases that match TRBD1. V was pared by 5 bases and J by 6 bases, with 8 bases of the junction left unmatched. The CDR3 totals 15 residues. Germline CDR1 and CDR2: SGHNT and YENEEA. In DNA form, the CDR3 reads TGTGCCAGCAGCGAAACAGGGGGCCTAGGAAACATTCAGTACTTC. Protein: CASSETGGLGNIQYF.

The chain combines TRBV20-1 with TRBJ1-1; the D is unclear. The CDR3 loop spans 14 amino acids. In germline, CDR1 is DFQATT, CDR2 SNEGSKA (reference sequence). Trimming removed 6 bases from V and 4 bases from J, with 18 bases in between. This chain's CDR3 is CSAPRGRPATEAFF. For the CDR3, the DNA is TGCAGTGCCCCTCGGGGAAGGCCGGCCACTGAAGCTTTCTTT.

As concerns this clonotype: The junction shows a germline mismatch at one end, possibly a read error. The genes are TRBV20-1 and TRBJ2-3, with TRBD2 identical over 9 bases. Germline CDR1 DFQATT, CDR2 SNEGSKA (reference sequence). The CDR3 spans 13 residues. Written as DNA, the CDR3 is TGCAGTGCTACCGGGACTAGCAAAGATACGCAGTATTTT. It translates to CSATGTSKDTQYF.

There are a few counts of this clonotype. The J gene is TRBJ1-4, the V gene TRBV18; D is perhaps TRBD1 (5 bases). The CDR3 sequence is 15 residues long. Per the germline V gene, CDR1 is KGHSH and CDR2 is LQKENI. Trimming pared 3 bases from V and 0 bases from J, leaving 8 bases between. The CDR3 nucleotides read TGTGCCAGCTCACCGTGGGGCTCAACTAATGAAAAACTGTTTTTT. This encodes CASSPWGSTNEKLFF.

Concerning this clonotype itself: This may be a read error: a much more frequent sequence differs by one nucleotide. The chain uses TRBV5-1 and TRBJ2-5; D is unclear. The CDR3 spans 13 residues. Germline V gene data show CDR1 as SGHRS and CDR2 as YFSETQ. The DNA of the CDR3 is TGCACCAGCAGCTTGGGATTGGAAGAGACCCAGTACTTC. This encodes CTSSLGLEETQYF.

The DNA for the CDR3 is TGTGCCACCAGAGGTCAAGGGCAAAATGAGCAGTTCTTC. This codes for CATRGQGQNEQFF. J is TRBJ2-7 and V is TRBV28, with D hard to call. The end of the DNA is better explained by TRBJ2-1, so the J call may be wrong. Germline V gene data show CDR1 as MDHEN and CDR2 as SYDVKM. The CDR3 is made up of 13 amino acids.

This clonotype was detected a few times. The V gene is TRBV10-3, the J gene TRBJ2-4, with 14 bases matching TRBD2. The germline gives CDR1 ENHRY, CDR2 SYGVKD. This CDR3 is built from 16 residues. V gave up 4 bases and J gave up 8 bases; unmatched junction bases: 7. CDR3 in amino acids: CAISGGLAGAQDIQYF. The CDR3 DNA sequence: TGTGCCATCAGTGGGGGACTAGCGGGGGCCCAGGACATTCAGTACTTC.

The chain is built from TRBV7-9 and TRBJ2-5; D may be TRBD1 (5 bases). The CDR3 loop spans 16 amino acids. Germline V CDR1 and CDR2: SEHNR, FQNEAQ (reference sequence). Deletions cut 4 bases from V and 4 bases from J, with 19 bases between. DNA for the CDR3: TGTGCCAGCAGCTACGCCAAACTTCTGCAGGGAGAGACCCAGTACTTC. Amino acid sequence: CASSYAKLLQGETQYF.

This clonotype was seen only a few times. J is TRBJ2-5 and V is TRBV14; 9 nucleotides agree with TRBD1. The J call could be wrong; TRBJ2-7 is a better fit for the DNA end. The V gene's germline CDR1 is SGHDN and CDR2 FVKESK. The CDR3 runs to 15 residues. The CDR3 is CASSPSGTGKGEQYF. CDR3 DNA sequence: TGTGCCAGCAGCCCGTCCGGGACAGGGAAAGGCGAGCAGTACTTC.

This clonotype was observed a few times. CDR3 sequence (DNA): TGTGCCGGCCGACGGACTAGCGGGGGGGCAGATACGCAGTATTTT. As protein: CAGRRTSGGADTQYF. The chain couples TRBV27 to TRBJ2-3; TRBD2 aligns across 15 bases. CDR3 length equals 15 residues. The V gene end was trimmed by 11 bases and the J gene end by 4 bases; junction bases not matched to a gene: 7. CDR1 and CDR2 (germline): MNHEY, SMNVEV (reference sequence).

CDR3 in amino acids: CASSLGRSANYGYTF. DNA for the CDR3: TGTGCCAGCAGTTTGGGCAGGAGTGCTAACTATGGCTACACCTTC. The chain recombines TRBV12-3 or TRBV12-4 with TRBJ1-2, with D hard to call. CDR3 length equals 15 residues. V was cut by 3 bases and J by 0 bases, with 11 bases left in between.

This clonotype was recorded a few times. The V gene is TRBV9, the J gene TRBJ1-2; D unresolved. Trimming left V 6 bases short and J 4 bases short, with 22 bases between. The CDR3 contains 16 residues. Germline V gene sequence: CDR1 SGDLS, CDR2 YYNGEE. The CDR3 loop is CASTGTRRNLGYGYTF. DNA of the CDR3: TGTGCCAGCACGGGAACTAGACGGAATCTGGGCTATGGCTACACCTTC.

This clonotype has only a few counts. The rearrangement uses TRBV20-1 and TRBJ1-4, with unresolved D. This CDR3 is built from 13 residues. V lost 1 base to trimming and J lost 8 bases, with 11 bases between them. Germline CDR1 and CDR2: DFQATT and SNEGSKA (reference sequence). The CDR3 loop reads CSARVGLGEKLFF. The CDR3 DNA is TGCAGTGCTAGAGTAGGGTTAGGAGAAAAACTGTTTTTT.

This clonotype has just a few counts. The chain combines TRBV18 with TRBJ2-3; D remains ambiguous. CDR1 is KGHSH and CDR2 is LQKENI in the germline V gene. Trimming took off 2 bases at V and 7 bases at J, with 7 bases between the two ends. The CDR3 runs 12 residues. The chain's CDR3 is CASSPSGNTQYF. Here the CDR3 DNA reads TGTGCCAGCTCACCAAGTGGTAATACGCAGTATTTT.

This clonotype was seen a few times. The V call is TRBV7-3, the J call TRBJ1-1; D is unclear. The CDR3 spans 12 residues. From germline, CDR1 is SGHTA and CDR2 FQGTGA. Trimming removed 1 base from V and 8 bases from J, with 8 bases in between. The CDR3 bases are TGTGCCAGCAGCTTAAATGGCGAGGAAGCTTTCTTT. Translated: CASSLNGEEAFF.

This clonotype appeared a few times. This chain joins TRBV20-1 and TRBJ2-2; 9 bases align to TRBD2. CDR3 length: 15 residues. Germline lookup yields CDR1 DFQATT and CDR2 SNEGSKA (reference sequence). V shed 0 bases and J 6 bases; nucleotides not matched to a gene: 5. This chain's CDR3 is CSARDQRGAAGELFF. CDR3 in DNA: TGCAGTGCTAGAGATCAGCGGGGGGCCGCCGGGGAGCTGTTTTTT.

The rearrangement links TRBV4-3 to TRBJ1-5, with D possibly matching TRBD1 (6 bases). The length of the CDR3 is 13 residues. CDR1 and CDR2 from the germline V gene are LGHNA and YSLEER. V lost 4 bases and J 5 bases, leaving 9 bases between the germline ends. The CDR3 sequence: CASSRDTYQPQHF. CDR3 sequence (DNA): TGCGCCAGCAGCCGGGACACTTATCAGCCCCAGCATTTT.

This clonotype was seen a few times. The junction differs from germline at one of its ends, possibly a read error. The CDR3, as DNA: TGCGCCAGCAGCTTCCGGACAGGGCCCACCGGGGAGCTGTCTTTT. It codes for CASSFRTGPTGELSF. The chain carries TRBV5-1 and TRBJ2-2; 8 positions match TRBD1. Germline-derived CDR1 and CDR2 are SGHRS and YFSETQ. The length of the CDR3 is 15 residues.

This clonotype has just a few counts. The genes are TRBV3-1 and TRBJ2-5; 9 bases agree with TRBD1. The CDR3 is 13 amino acids. Germline CDR1 reads LGHDT; CDR2 reads YNNKEL (reference sequence). V dropped 4 bases and J dropped 6; count of bases not matched to a gene: 3. CDR3 protein: CASSRDRAKTQYF. The CDR3 nucleotides read TGTGCCAGCAGCCGGGACAGGGCCAAGACCCAGTACTTC.

This clonotype has just a few counts. V gene TRBV5-6 combines with J gene TRBJ2-7, with 9 bases aligning to TRBD1. Germline V gene data show CDR1 as SGHDT and CDR2 as YYEEEE. The trim removed 7 bases at V and 3 bases at J, leaving 5 bases unmatched. CDR3 length: 13 amino acids. Here the CDR3 DNA reads TGTGCCAGCTCAACAGGGGGCCTCTACGAGCAGTACTTC. Its protein product is CASSTGGLYEQYF.

This clonotype was counted between two and nine times. This chain uses TRBV5-1 with TRBJ1-1; D is possibly TRBD1 (5 bases). The CDR3 is made up of 14 amino acids. Per the germline V gene, CDR1 is SGHRS and CDR2 is YFSETQ. The V end was cut by 4 bases, the J end by 0 bases, with 10 bases between. The CDR3 spells CASSVDRMNTEAFF. The CDR3 nucleotides read TGCGCCAGCAGCGTCGACAGAATGAACACTGAAGCTTTCTTT.

This clonotype was seen many times. The V call is TRBV12-3 or TRBV12-4, the J call TRBJ1-4; D is undetermined. V lost 4 bases and J lost 4, with 13 bases in between. The CDR3 covers 15 residues. The CDR3 sequence: CASSSSLRGNEKLFF. The CDR3 bases are TGTGCCAGCAGTTCCTCGCTTCGGGGTAATGAAAAACTGTTTTTT.

The chain recombines TRBV5-1 with TRBJ2-5; D unclear. The better agreement between TRBJ2-7 and the DNA end casts doubt on the J call. This CDR3 is built from 13 residues. In germline, CDR1 is SGHRS, CDR2 YFSETQ. The chain's CDR3 is CASSLSMGGEQYF. CDR3 bases: TGCGCCAGCAGCTTGTCAATGGGCGGCGAGCAGTACTTC.

The CDR3 DNA follows: TGTGCCAGCGGGATTCCGAACACTGAAGCTTTCTTT. This codes for CASGIPNTEAFF. The chain combines TRBV19 with TRBJ1-1; D remains unclear. Per germline, CDR1 LNHDA and CDR2 SQIVND (reference sequence). The CDR3 loop spans 12 amino acids. Trimming cost V 9 bases and J 1 base, with 9 bases left between them.

The sample holds many counts of this clonotype. This chain uses TRBV4-3 with TRBJ1-2; D gene ambiguous. V was cut by 0 bases and J by 2 bases, with 10 bases left in between. Germline CDR1 and CDR2: LGHNA and YSLEER. CDR3 length: 15 amino acids. The CDR3 DNA reads as TGCGCCAGCAGCCAAGATAGCGTACAGAACTATGGCTACACCTTC. As protein: CASSQDSVQNYGYTF.

The chain carries TRBV29-1 and TRBJ2-7, with 8 bases that match TRBD1. The CDR3 has 12 residues. CDR1 SQVTM and CDR2 ANQGSEA come from the germline V gene. With 7 bases clipped from V and 5 bases from J, the junction kept 7 bases outside the gene matches. CDR3 bases: TGCAGCGCTGAGACAGGGGCTGACGAGCAGTACTTC. The encoded protein is CSAETGADEQYF.

The chain recombines TRBV7-6 with TRBJ2-1; 14 nucleotides align to TRBD2. With V trimmed by 3 bases and J by 15 bases, 4 bases remained unmatched. This CDR3 is built from 13 residues. Germline V lookup: CDR1 SGHVS, CDR2 FNYEAQ. CDR3 in DNA: TGTGCCAGCAGCTTGGGACTAGCGGGGGATTGGTTCTTC. Translated: CASSLGLAGDWFF.

This clonotype has more than one count but fewer than ten. The chain combines TRBV6-1 with TRBJ1-2; D gene unclear. Trimming took 7 bases from V and 0 from J, leaving 9 bases between them. CDR3 length equals 13 residues. Germline V gene lookup returns CDR1 MNHNS and CDR2 SASEGT. The CDR3 reads CASTSLANYGYTF. CDR3 coding DNA: TGTGCCAGCACCAGCTTAGCTAACTATGGCTACACCTTC.

The J gene is TRBJ2-5, the V gene TRBV7-2; 9 bases line up with TRBD2. Losses at the gene ends were 1 base for V and 5 bases for J; bases not matched to a gene: 11. The CDR3 is 17 amino acids. CDR1 and CDR2 from the germline V gene are SGHTA and FQGNSA. The CDR3 DNA is TGTGCCAGCAGCTTAGTTGGCGGGGGGGCTCTACGGGAGACCCAGTACTTC. This gives the protein CASSLVGGGALRETQYF. The whole variable domain, remainder taken from reference TRBV7-2 and TRBJ2-5, is GAGVSQSPSNKVTEKGKDVELRCDPISGHTALYWYRQSLGQGLEFLIYFQGNSAPDKSGLPSDRFSAERTGGSVSTLTIQRTQQEDSAVYLCASSLVGGGALRETQYFGPGTRLLVL.

The chain couples TRBV6-2 or TRBV6-3 to TRBJ2-4; TRBD2 matches at 7 bases. The CDR3 is made up of 17 amino acids. The V and J ends lost 1 base and 2 bases, in that order; junction bases with no gene match: 8. Germline values: CDR1 MNHEY, CDR2 SVGEGT. The CDR3 spells CASSYWASAGTKNIQYF. The CDR3 nucleotides are TGTGCCAGCAGTTACTGGGCCTCAGCGGGGACCAAAAACATTCAGTACTTC.

This clonotype was seen a few times. The chain carries TRBV20-1 and TRBJ1-2, with D perhaps matching TRBD1 (6 bases). V lost 1 base and J 6 bases, leaving 12 bases between the germline ends. The CDR3 is made up of 13 amino acids. Germline assignment: CDR1 DFQATT and CDR2 SNEGSKA (reference sequence). The CDR3 loop is CSARGRGEDGYTF. Written as DNA, the CDR3 is TGCAGTGCTAGAGGAAGGGGGGAAGATGGCTACACCTTC.